A selection of T cell receptor beta chains follows, all from one sample in a study of blood T cell repertoires in COVID-19. TCRdb's table, derived via immunoSEQ multiplex PCR, lists solely in-frame clones and lacks some. This sample carries 280,000 or so clones, roughly nine tenths of them seen once, and the ten largest clones take approximately 6%. The sequenced sample consisted of PBMCs or T cells enriched from blood (not recorded which). Every receptor here comes from a middle-aged woman who had recovered from COVID-19. Each CDR3 is given without its conserved first and last residue.

V gene: TRBV18
J gene: TRBJ1-1
CDR3 protein: ASSPGQGANTEAF

V gene: TRBV9
J gene: TRBJ2-7
CDR3 protein: ASSVSPGQHYEQY

V gene: TRBV29-1
J gene: TRBJ2-2
CDR3 protein: SARGTSGGHTGELF

V gene: TRBV7-2
J gene: TRBJ2-2
CDR3 protein: ASSSPGLAGGRNTGELF

V gene: TRBV7-9
J gene: TRBJ1-4
CDR3 protein: ASSPQDSATNEKLF

V gene: TRBV3-1/TRBV3-2
J gene: TRBJ1-1
CDR3 protein: ASTQLPGPQTEAF

V gene: TRBV29-1
J gene: TRBJ2-1
CDR3 protein: SVDGEGPGNSYNEQF

V gene: TRBV18
J gene: TRBJ1-2
CDR3 protein: ASSPPGDRAGYGYT

V gene: TRBV7-2
J gene: TRBJ2-3
CDR3 protein: ASSRPVVTHTDTQY

V gene: TRBV25-1
J gene: TRBJ1-2
CDR3 protein: ASSRTGGNGYT

V gene: TRBV28
J gene: TRBJ2-7
CDR3 protein: ASRLLSEDREY

V gene: TRBV4-1
J gene: TRBJ2-1
CDR3 protein: ASSQERSLAGVNEQF

V gene: TRBV4-2
J gene: TRBJ2-7
CDR3 protein: ASSQDRAGGPDEQY

V gene: TRBV19
J gene: TRBJ2-7
CDR3 protein: ASSIPGQATYEQY

V gene: TRBV28
J gene: TRBJ2-7
CDR3 protein: ASNGETYEQY

V gene: TRBV7-8
J gene: TRBJ2-4
CDR3 protein: ASSLSSLGGGRQAKNIQY

V gene: TRBV28
J gene: TRBJ2-1
CDR3 protein: ASSLSGLADHNEQF

V gene: TRBV7-2
J gene: TRBJ2-2
CDR3 protein: ASSSTRGTGELF

V gene: TRBV30
J gene: TRBJ2-7
CDR3 protein: AWSTAGGRNEQY

V gene: TRBV28
J gene: TRBJ2-7
CDR3 protein: AASGGGQGPYEQY